A single sample gave rise to the 21 T cell receptor beta chains below, sequenced in a study of graft-versus-host responses after intestinal transplantation. Sequencing was performed with immunoSEQ multiplex PCR; in TCRdb, only in-frame clones are kept and a portion is missing. The data show approximately 89,000 clones, about 93% seen once. Sequenced here: PBMCs, sampled just under 460 days after intestinal transplant. Source of these receptors: a human patient who received an intestinal transplant, so some T cells may come from the graft donor.

The CDR3 here is CASSQGTSSYEQYF. The CDR3 DNA is TGTGCCAGCTCCCAGGGGACAAGCTCCTACGAGCAGTACTTC. The chain joins TRBV18 to TRBJ2-7, with D perhaps TRBD1 (6 bases). This CDR3 contains 14 residues. The germline CDR1 and CDR2 sequences are KGHSH and LQKENI. V lost 6 bases and J lost 0, with 12 bases in between.

CDR3 sequence: CASRDGPYGYTF. The CDR3, as DNA: TGTGCCAGCAGGGACGGCCCCTATGGCTACACCTTC. V and J are TRBV6-1 and TRBJ1-2; D remains ambiguous. Trimming took off 6 bases at V and 4 bases at J, with 9 bases between the two ends. The CDR3 is 12 residues long. Germline V gene lookup returns CDR1 MNHNS and CDR2 SASEGT.

In its sample, this clone was seen once. V usage is TRBV9 and J usage is TRBJ2-1, with unresolved D. This CDR3 is 12 amino acids long. Per germline, CDR1 SGDLS and CDR2 YYNGEE. V gave up 0 bases and J gave up 4 bases, with 2 bases separating them. CDR3 nucleotides: TGTGCCAGCAGCGTAGGTTACAATGAGCAGTTCTTC. The encoded protein is CASSVGYNEQFF.

V usage is TRBV7-3 and J usage is TRBJ1-2; no definite D call. V was clipped by 5 bases and J by 0 bases, with 25 bases between them. Germline V CDR1 and CDR2: SGHTA, FQGTGA. The CDR3 runs to 19 residues. DNA of the CDR3: TGTGCCAGCAGCCCCCACCCGCAGGAACCCGCGTTTGCTAACTATGGCTACACCTTC. It yields the protein CASSPHPQEPAFANYGYTF.

This clone was seen only a few times. The chain employs TRBV29-1 and TRBJ2-3, with TRBD1 as a possible D gene (6 bases). This CDR3 has 13 amino acids. Trimming cost V 7 bases and J 0 bases, with 11 bases left between them. Looked up from germline, CDR1 is SQVTM and CDR2 is ANQGSEA. Here the CDR3 DNA reads TGCAGCGCCGGTGGACAGAGCACAGATACGCAGTATTTT. The encoded protein is CSAGGQSTDTQYF.

As DNA, the CDR3 is TGTGCCAGCAGTTTAAGGCTTGCCCCCCGCATCACAGATACGCAGTATTTT. This codes for CASSLRLAPRITDTQYF. The chain is built from TRBV27 and TRBJ2-3; D call uncertain. The CDR3 totals 17 residues. V lost 2 bases to trimming and J lost 2 bases, with 17 bases between them. Germline V gene data show CDR1 as MNHEY and CDR2 as SMNVEV (reference sequence).

This clone was counted a single time. This chain uses TRBV2 with TRBJ1-2, with D hard to call. CDR1 and CDR2 (germline): SNHLY, FYNNEI. This CDR3 has 12 residues. Trimming shortened V by 2 bases and J by 8 bases, and 9 bases separated the two germline ends. The CDR3: CASSETPGGYTF. CDR3 DNA: TGTGCCAGCAGTGAAACCCCGGGGGGCTACACCTTC.

The V gene is TRBV25-1, the J gene TRBJ1-6; no firm D call. V gave up 6 bases and J gave up 5 bases, with 8 bases separating them. The CDR3 extends over 13 amino acids. Per the germline V gene, CDR1 is MGHDK and CDR2 is SYGVNS. This CDR3 is CASRQQHNSPLHF. In nucleotides, the CDR3 is TGTGCCAGCAGACAGCAACATAATTCACCCCTCCACTTT.

This sequence joins TRBV2 and TRBJ2-5; 7 bases agree with TRBD2. Matching the DNA end better, TRBJ2-7 makes the J call doubtful. Germline CDR1 is SNHLY and CDR2 is FYNNEI. The CDR3 has 13 amino acids. This CDR3 is CASTGGDVYEQYF. CDR3 coding DNA: TGTGCCAGCACTGGGGGGGATGTCTACGAGCAGTACTTC.

This sequence joins TRBV7-9 and TRBJ1-1, with D tentatively TRBD1 (6 bases). The CDR3 extends over 14 amino acids. Germline loops: CDR1 SEHNR, CDR2 FQNEAQ (reference sequence). The germline V and J ends were trimmed by 5 bases and 0 bases, with 10 bases remaining between them. CDR3 DNA sequence: TGTGCCAGCAGCAGACAGGACATGAACACTGAAGCTTTCTTT. It encodes CASSRQDMNTEAFF. Looking up the rest from reference TRBV7-9 and TRBJ1-1 gives the full variable domain: DTGVSQNPRHKITKRGQNVTFRCDPISEHNRLYWYRQTLGQGPEFLTYFQNEAQLEKSRLLSDRFSAERPKGSFSTLEIQRTEQGDSAMYLCASSRQDMNTEAFFGQGTRLTVV.

The V and J genes are TRBV5-6 and TRBJ1-1, with TRBD1 matching 9 bases. The CDR3 extends over 13 amino acids. V lost 2 bases and J lost 11; bases outside the gene matches: 7. Germline V gene lookup returns CDR1 SGHDT and CDR2 YYEEEE. CDR3 in DNA: TGTGCCAGCAGCTTACAGGGGGCGCAGGGCGCTTTCTTT. This codes for CASSLQGAQGAFF.

To note about this clone: A read error may produce the germline difference seen at one junction end. The chain links TRBV11-3 to TRBJ2-2; 8 positions match TRBD2. The germline gives CDR1 SGHNT, CDR2 YENEEA. The CDR3 runs 11 residues. CDR3 region: CASAGGGKLFF. DNA for the CDR3: TGTGCCAGCGCGGGGGGCGGGAAGCTGTTTTTT. Full variable domain (remainder filled in from reference TRBV11-3 and TRBJ2-2): EAGVVQSPRYKIIEKKQPVAFWCNPISGHNTLYWYLQNLGQGPELLIRYENEEAVDDSQLPKDRFSAERLKGVDSTLKIQPAELGDSAVYLCASAGGGKLFFGEGSRLTVL.

This chain connects TRBV15 to TRBJ1-5; TRBD1 matches 9 bases. Germline lookup yields CDR1 LNHNV and CDR2 YYDKDF (reference sequence). V shed 1 base, J shed 1 base, and the junction held 17 bases outside the gene matches. The CDR3 has 21 residues. In DNA form, the CDR3 reads TGTGCCACCAGCAGAGCCCCCCCGGGACAGGGCCGTTGGGGGAGCAATCAGCCCCAGCATTTT. This translates into CATSRAPPGQGRWGSNQPQHF. Supplemented by reference TRBV15 and TRBJ1-5, the full variable domain reads DAMVIQNPRYQVTQFGKPVTLSCSQTLNHNVMYWYQQKSSQAPKLLFHYYDKDFNNEADTPDNFQSRRPNTSFCFLDIRSPGLGDTAMYLCATSRAPPGQGRWGSNQPQHFGDGTRLSIL.

The chain couples TRBV18 to TRBJ2-5, with 12 nucleotides matching TRBD1. The end of the DNA is better explained by TRBJ2-7, so the J call may be wrong. CDR1 KGHSH and CDR2 LQKENI come from the germline V gene. The CDR3 extends over 15 amino acids. CDR3 sequence (DNA): TGTGCCAGCTCAGCCGGGACAGGGGGCCGGTACGAGCAGTACTTC. Its translation: CASSAGTGGRYEQYF.

This clone was found once. The rearrangement uses TRBV9 and TRBJ1-2; D is perhaps TRBD1 (5 bases). The V gene lost 6 bases and the J gene lost 0 bases, with 15 bases spanning the gap. Germline-derived CDR1 and CDR2 are SGDLS and YYNGEE. The length of the CDR3 is 15 residues. The CDR3 bases are TGTGCCAGCACCCCCTTTGACAGACCTAACTATGGCTACACCTTC. Translating gives CASTPFDRPNYGYTF.

To note about this clone: Other DNA variants within this sample encode the same CDR3. The chain couples TRBV28 to TRBJ2-7, with D perhaps assigned TRBD1 or TRBD2 (6 bases each). Per germline, CDR1 MDHEN and CDR2 SYDVKM. This CDR3 region has 13 residues. V was trimmed by 3 bases and J by 2 bases, leaving 8 bases between them. The CDR3 DNA sequence: TGTGCCAGCAGTTTGGGGGGCCCCTACGAGCAGTACTTC. Amino acid sequence: CASSLGGPYEQYF.

The chain employs TRBV7-2 and TRBJ2-3; no reliable D call. V shed 5 bases and J shed 6 bases, with 9 bases lying between them. Germline values: CDR1 SGHTA, CDR2 FQGNSA. CDR3 length: 12 residues. In nucleotides, the CDR3 is TGTGCCAGCAGCCAAAGCCGGGATACGCAGTATTTT. It codes for CASSQSRDTQYF.

The chain couples TRBV7-9 to TRBJ2-7; D may be TRBD1 (6 bases). CDR1 SEHNR and CDR2 FQNEAQ come from the germline V gene (reference sequence). This CDR3 has 13 residues. The germline V and J ends were trimmed by 5 bases and 4 bases, with 12 bases remaining between them. The CDR3 coding sequence is TGTGCCAGCAGCGGACAACAGGGATACGAGCAGTACTTC. It encodes CASSGQQGYEQYF.

This sequence joins TRBV2 and TRBJ1-1; possibly TRBD1 for D (6 bases). Germline V lookup: CDR1 SNHLY, CDR2 FYNNEI. Deletions cut 0 bases from V and 6 bases from J, with 8 bases between. The CDR3 extends over 13 amino acids. CDR3 region: CASSEAGHAEAFF. The CDR3 DNA follows: TGTGCCAGCAGTGAAGCGGGACACGCTGAAGCTTTCTTT.

This chain links TRBV7-9 with TRBJ1-6; D ambiguous. Trimming pared 1 base from V and 8 bases from J, leaving 6 bases between. The CDR3 has 13 residues. The germline gives CDR1 SEHNR, CDR2 FQNEAQ (reference sequence). CDR3 nucleotides: TGTGCCAGCAGCTTAGACAGAGATTCACCCCTCCACTTT. This sequence encodes CASSLDRDSPLHF.

This chain connects TRBV11-2 to TRBJ1-2; a possible D gene is TRBD1 (5 bases). This CDR3 is built from 12 residues. V lost 3 bases and J 6 bases, leaving 8 bases between the germline ends. CDR1 SGHAT and CDR2 FQNNGV come from the germline V gene. Here the CDR3 DNA reads TGTGCCAGCAGCTTCGAGGGGAATGGCTACACCTTC. Residues: CASSFEGNGYTF.